This T cell receptor (beta chain) comes out of a study of response to subunit inactivated influenza vaccine. Only a few counts were recorded for this clonotype. Its antigen remains unknown. Study findings and constraints: It was suggested by the authors that few new T cells are recruited by each seasonal influenza vaccination.

Via MiXCR, TCRdb re-called the RT-PCR reads, giving one row per CDR3 protein. The table shows 500,000 to 600,000 distinct CDR3 sequences, with more than 15% occurring only once. Sample: CD4+ T cells sorted from PBMCs, taken around 25 months after vaccination. The clonotype comes from a man aged 45-69 years who received an inactivated influenza vaccine.

The CDR3 region has the DNA TGTGCCAGCAGCTTAGTTGGGACTCGGAGCAATCAGCCCCAGCATTTT. Protein sequence: CASSLVGTRSNQPQHF. This rearrangement joins TRBV7-8 to TRBJ1-5; possibly TRBD1 for D (5 bases). Germline V lookup: CDR1 SGHVS, CDR2 FQNEAQ. This CDR3 is 16 amino acids long. V was pared by 1 base and J by 1 base, with 11 bases between.